This T cell receptor beta chain was identified during a study of blood T cell repertoires in COVID-19. The wider study: Acute and convalescent COVID-19 specimens originated in the United States, Italy and Spain. The cDNA or gDNA used as material had been derived from T cells, B-cell-depleted T cells, or PBMCs.

Clones were read by immunoSEQ multiplex PCR, and TCRdb kept only the in-frame ones, dropping some. The sample holds more than 95,000 clones, approximately 83% seen once. This clone was found many times. Material: peripheral blood. This sequence originates from a man older than 75 with active or convalescent COVID-19.

Here the CDR3 reads CASRRAMGTDTQYF. The CDR3 DNA reads as TGTGCCAGCAGGAGGGCAATGGGCACAGATACGCAGTATTTT. The V call is TRBV2, the J call TRBJ2-3, with D possibly being TRBD2 (5 bases). CDR1 is SNHLY and CDR2 is FYNNEI in the germline V gene. Between the trimmed V and J ends, which lost 6 bases and 1 base, there was a span of 11 bases. The CDR3 sequence is 14 residues long.